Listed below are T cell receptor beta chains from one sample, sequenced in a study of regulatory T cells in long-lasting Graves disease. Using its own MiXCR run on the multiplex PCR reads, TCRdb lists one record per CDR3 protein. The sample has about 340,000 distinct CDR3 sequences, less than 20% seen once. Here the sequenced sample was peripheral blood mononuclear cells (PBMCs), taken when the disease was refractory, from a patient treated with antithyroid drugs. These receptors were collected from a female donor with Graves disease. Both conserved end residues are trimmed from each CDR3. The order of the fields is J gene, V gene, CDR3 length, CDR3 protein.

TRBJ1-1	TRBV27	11	ASINRVRTEAF
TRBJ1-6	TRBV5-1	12	ASSLAWVGSPLH
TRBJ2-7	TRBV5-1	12	ASSSRDASYEQY
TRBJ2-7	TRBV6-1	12	ASSEVMAGDEQY
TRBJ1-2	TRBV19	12	ASSLWDTNYGYT
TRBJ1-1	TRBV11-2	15	ASSLGPGQRMNTEAF
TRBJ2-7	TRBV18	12	ASSPLHSSYEQY
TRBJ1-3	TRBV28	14	ASSFGTGGTGNTIY
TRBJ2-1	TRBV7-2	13	ASSLAGGAHNEQF
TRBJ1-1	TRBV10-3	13	AISLETASFSEAF
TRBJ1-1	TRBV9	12	ASSVVGSAPEAF
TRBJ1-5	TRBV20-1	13	SAKDSRVGNQPQH
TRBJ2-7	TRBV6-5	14	ASSFPPGQGNYEQY
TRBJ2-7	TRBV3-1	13	ASSQVGNWGGEQY
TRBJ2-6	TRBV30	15	AWRRGQVRSGANVLT
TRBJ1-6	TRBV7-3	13	ASSPGTGQYSPLH
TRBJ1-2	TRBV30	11	AWSVQQVYGYT
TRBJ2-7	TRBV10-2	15	ASSESRLAGGWYEQY
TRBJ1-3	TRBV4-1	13	ASSQVGRAGNTIY